This T cell receptor beta chain came from a study of lymphopenia after photon versus proton radiotherapy. Regarding the study as a whole: Photon-treated patients lost naive T cells and TCR diversity; proton-treated stayed stable. Only patients who died were analyzed for survival; proton advantage is unproven.

With V trimmed by 2 bases and J by 4 bases, 18 bases remained unmatched. Germline loops: CDR1 SGHVT, CDR2 SQSDAQ. The CDR3 covers 19 residues. The table came from immunoSEQ multiplex PCR; TCRdb's copy has only in-frame clones and leaves some out. Of 35,000 to 40,000 clones in the sample, 70% to 90% are singletons; the top ten hold 2.5% to 3.5%. Note on this clone: Its antigen is not known.

This sequence was found in a man over 45 with gastric cancer. V gene TRBV7-4 combines with J gene TRBJ2-7; 9 nucleotides agree with TRBD2. The sample in question was peripheral blood, obtained from a patient treated with photon-based radiotherapy. The CDR3 loop is CASSLNFRLAGADTYEQYF. As DNA, the CDR3 is TGTGCCAGCAGCTTAAATTTCCGTTTAGCGGGAGCGGATACTTACGAGCAGTACTTC.